The 25 T cell receptor beta chains reported below all come from one sample, sequenced in a study of T-cell memory formation after mild COVID-19. MiXCR was run by TCRdb on the 5' RACE reads, yielding one entry per CDR3 protein. Counted here are about 270,000 distinct CDR3 sequences, 15% occurring once; the ten biggest clones make up 2.1%. What was sequenced was PBMCs or a T cell subset sorted from them (not recorded which). All receptors come from an adult woman who had mild COVID-19 (a few samples of this study predate the infection). Cell type and time point are not known.

This clonotype was found a few times. The chain uses TRBV5-1 and TRBJ2-5; 11 bases line up with TRBD2. CDR1 and CDR2 (germline): SGHRS, YFSETQ. The CDR3 loop spans 15 amino acids. V lost 5 bases and J lost 5; bases outside the gene matches: 8. CDR3: CASSPIAGGDETQYF. CDR3 sequence (DNA): TGCGCCAGCAGTCCAATAGCGGGAGGGGATGAGACCCAGTACTTC.

The rearrangement uses TRBV7-9 and TRBJ1-1; D gene unclear. The CDR3 contains 14 residues. V lost 5 bases and J 2 bases, leaving 12 bases between the germline ends. Germline-derived CDR1 and CDR2 are SEHNR and FQNEAQ (reference sequence). CDR3 DNA sequence: TGTGCCAGCAGCCCCGCGAATACTAACACTGAAGCTTTCTTT. Protein: CASSPANTNTEAFF.

This clonotype came up a few times. V and J are TRBV6-2 or TRBV6-3 and TRBJ2-7, with TRBD1 as a possible D gene (6 bases). CDR1 is MNHEY and CDR2 is SVGEGT in the germline V gene. V was cut by 5 bases and J by 3 bases, with 8 bases left in between. This CDR3 contains 12 residues. Here the CDR3 DNA reads TGTGCCAGCAGTGACAGGTACTACGAGCAGTACTTC. Protein product: CASSDRYYEQYF.

This clonotype has only a few counts. J is TRBJ2-1 and V is TRBV29-1; D might be TRBD1 (6 bases). This CDR3 is 17 amino acids long. Trimming left V 6 bases short and J 0 bases short, with 21 bases between. The V gene's germline CDR1 is SQVTM and CDR2 ANQGSEA. The CDR3 DNA sequence: TGCAGCGTGAGAGGGCAACAGGGCAAGAGCTCCTACAATGAGCAGTTCTTC. Protein sequence: CSVRGQQGKSSYNEQFF.

The sample holds many counts of this clonotype. The chain couples TRBV7-6 to TRBJ2-2; D is perhaps TRBD2 (6 bases). Germline V gives CDR1 SGHVS, CDR2 FNYEAQ. The CDR3 has 14 residues. V was pared by 5 bases and J by 7 bases, with 14 bases between. CDR3 bases: TGTGCCAGCAGCGGGACTTCTATGGGCGGGGAGCTGTTTTTT. Translation gives CASSGTSMGGELFF.

The V and J genes are TRBV3-1 and TRBJ1-1; D may be TRBD1 (5 bases). This CDR3 is built from 14 residues. Germline values: CDR1 LGHDT, CDR2 YNNKEL (reference sequence). Trimming pared 6 bases from V and 4 bases from J, leaving 15 bases between. In nucleotides, the CDR3 is TGTGCCAGCAGGAAGACCTCGAGGGGCACTGAAGCTTTCTTT. The encoded protein is CASRKTSRGTEAFF. The complete variable domain, with remaining parts taken from reference TRBV3-1 and TRBJ1-1, reads DTAVSQTPKYLVTQMGNDKSIKCEQNLGHDTMYWYKQDSKKFLKIMFSYNNKELIINETVPNRFSPKSPDKAHLNLHINSLELGDSAVYFCASRKTSRGTEAFFGQGTRLTVV.

The V call is TRBV3-1, the J call TRBJ1-1; D is possibly TRBD1 (6 bases). There are 14 residues in the CDR3. V dropped 4 bases and J dropped 6 bases, with 15 bases sitting between them. Germline V CDR1 and CDR2: LGHDT, YNNKEL (reference sequence). CDR3 nucleotide sequence: TGTGCCAGCAGCCCCGGGGGGGGCGCCTCTGAAGCTTTCTTT. Translating gives CASSPGGGASEAFF.

This clonotype was detected ten times or more. The rearrangement links TRBV12-3 or TRBV12-4 to TRBJ1-2; 9 bases align to TRBD1. There are 13 residues in the CDR3. V was clipped by 5 bases and J by 9 bases; unmatched bases: 7. The CDR3 here is CASSPGTGRSYTF. The CDR3, as DNA: TGTGCCAGCAGTCCCGGGACAGGGAGGAGCTACACCTTC.

CDR3 sequence: CSASTGVPNEQFF. The DNA of the CDR3 is TGCAGTGCTAGTACCGGGGTTCCAAATGAGCAGTTCTTC. This rearrangement joins TRBV20-1 to TRBJ2-1, with D tentatively TRBD2 (5 bases). This CDR3 region has 13 residues. V was clipped by 3 bases and J by 7 bases, with 13 bases between them. Germline CDR1 DFQATT, CDR2 SNEGSKA (reference sequence).

This clonotype was observed many times. The V and J genes are TRBV4-1 and TRBJ2-7; possibly TRBD1 for D (5 bases). The germline V and J ends were trimmed by 0 bases and 1 base, with 7 bases remaining between them. The CDR3 has 14 residues. Germline V gives CDR1 MGHRA, CDR2 YSYEKL. CDR3 residues: CASSQERGSYEQYF. CDR3 in DNA: TGCGCCAGCAGCCAAGAAAGGGGTTCCTACGAGCAGTACTTC.

This clonotype was counted a few times. The V gene is TRBV14, the J gene TRBJ1-1, with a tentative D call TRBD1 (6 bases). CDR3 length: 15 residues. The germline V and J ends were trimmed by 4 bases and 7 bases, with 19 bases remaining between them. The germline CDR1 and CDR2 sequences are SGHDN and FVKESK. CDR3 sequence: CASSPLVGGRDEAFF. The DNA of the CDR3 is TGTGCCAGCAGCCCACTAGTGGGGGGGCGGGATGAAGCTTTCTTT.

The chain employs TRBV12-3 or TRBV12-4 and TRBJ2-5; 7 bases line up with TRBD1. J gave up 4 bases and V 5 bases, and 4 bases lay outside the gene matches. The CDR3 is 13 amino acids. CDR3 bases: TGTGCCAGCAGTCCGGGACAGTTAGAGACCCAGTACTTC. Translating gives CASSPGQLETQYF.

Of note for this clonotype: One junction end does not reproduce the germline sequence, and a read error may be involved. The chain links TRBV12-3 or TRBV12-4 to TRBJ2-1; tentatively, D is TRBD2 (6 bases). The CDR3 runs 14 residues. CDR3 protein: CASSLDYSSNEQFF. The CDR3 DNA is TGTGCCAGCAGTTTGGACTACTCCTCCAATGAGCAGTTCTTC.

The chain couples TRBV7-9 to TRBJ2-7; D may correspond to TRBD1 or TRBD2 (7 bases each). The CDR3 sequence is 13 residues long. The V end was cut by 5 bases, the J end by 5 bases, with 13 bases between. The V gene's germline CDR1 is SEHNR and CDR2 FQNEAQ (reference sequence). Here the CDR3 DNA reads TGTGCCAGCAGCCAGGGGGGGTTCAACGAGCAGTACTTC. Amino acid sequence: CASSQGGFNEQYF. The entire variable domain, with the rest obtained from reference TRBV7-9 and TRBJ2-7, is as follows: DTGVSQNPRHKITKRGQNVTFRCDPISEHNRLYWYRQTLGQGPEFLTYFQNEAQLEKSRLLSDRFSAERPKGSFSTLEIQRTEQGDSAMYLCASSQGGFNEQYFGPGTRLTVT.

The chain couples TRBV6-1 to TRBJ2-3, with no clear D. The V end was cut by 4 bases, the J end by 6 bases, with 14 bases between. The V gene's germline CDR1 is MNHNS and CDR2 SASEGT. The CDR3 spans 14 residues. For the CDR3, the DNA is TGTGCCAGCAGTGTCACACTGAGCGCCGATACGCAGTATTTT. Translated: CASSVTLSADTQYF.

In this sample, this clonotype turned up a few times. The chain combines TRBV29-1 with TRBJ2-5; D is ambiguous. The CDR3 covers 13 residues. Germline V gene sequence: CDR1 SQVTM, CDR2 ANQGSEA. V was cut by 4 bases and J by 5 bases, with 14 bases left in between. CDR3 coding DNA: TGCAGCGTTGTGGCCAGGACGCAGGAGACCCAGTACTTC. Protein: CSVVARTQETQYF.

Only a few counts were recorded for this clonotype. V gene TRBV7-6 combines with J gene TRBJ1-4, with TRBD1 as a possible D gene (6 bases). Germline assignment: CDR1 SGHVS and CDR2 FNYEAQ. There are 14 residues in the CDR3. Trimming cost V 1 base and J 8 bases, with 11 bases left between them. CDR3 coding DNA: TGTGCCAGCAGCTTAGAGGGGGACGGGGAAAAACTGTTTTTT. It encodes CASSLEGDGEKLFF.

This clonotype has a single count. This chain links TRBV10-3 with TRBJ1-2; 8 nucleotides agree with TRBD1. The CDR3 is made up of 14 amino acids. The V gene's germline CDR1 is ENHRY and CDR2 SYGVKD. The junction had 9 bases not matched to a gene; V was cut back by 6 bases and J by 6 bases. CDR3 nucleotides: TGTGCCATCAGAGACGGACAGGGATCGGATGGCTACACCTTC. Translated: CAIRDGQGSDGYTF.

This chain joins TRBV7-9 and TRBJ1-3; the D gene is possibly TRBD1 (5 bases). CDR1 and CDR2 (germline): SEHNR, FQNEAQ (reference sequence). V was trimmed by 0 bases and J by 4 bases, leaving 16 bases between them. The CDR3 contains 17 residues. CDR3 sequence (DNA): TGTGCCAGCAGCTTAGCGGCGGCGGGGGGAGGCGGAAACACCATATATTTT. The encoded protein is CASSLAAAGGGGNTIYF.

The chain carries TRBV19 and TRBJ2-3; tentative D call: TRBD2 (6 bases). Germline V gene sequence: CDR1 LNHDA, CDR2 SQIVND (reference sequence). V was trimmed by 2 bases and J by 0 bases, leaving 12 bases between them. The CDR3 runs 16 residues. As DNA, the CDR3 is TGTGCCAGTAGTATACAGCCTGCGGGGAGCACAGATACGCAGTATTTT. It specifies CASSIQPAGSTDTQYF.

The gene calls are TRBV18 and TRBJ1-2; D is possibly TRBD1 (5 bases). Trimming stripped 5 bases from V and 6 bases from J, with 10 bases between. Germline V gene sequence: CDR1 KGHSH, CDR2 LQKENI. The CDR3 is 12 amino acids. CDR3 loop: CASSSSRDGYTF. CDR3 sequence (DNA): TGTGCCAGCTCAAGTTCCAGGGATGGCTACACCTTC.

The CDR3: CATQLGWGLASYEQYF. The CDR3 DNA reads as TGTGCGACCCAGCTTGGTTGGGGACTAGCGTCCTACGAGCAGTACTTC. The V and J genes are TRBV5-4 and TRBJ2-7, with TRBD2 matching 10 bases. The germline gives CDR1 SGHNT, CDR2 YYREEE (reference sequence). The CDR3 contains 16 residues. Full variable domain (missing parts from reference TRBV5-4 and TRBJ2-7): ETGVTQSPTHLIKTRGQQVTLRCSSQSGHNTVSWYQQALGQGPQFIFQYYREEENGRGNFPPRFSGLQFPNYSSELNVNALELDDSALYLCATQLGWGLASYEQYFGPGTRLTVT.

This clonotype was seen only a few times. The chain has TRBV20-1 and TRBJ1-1; 7 bases are shared with TRBD1. Germline CDR1 DFQATT, CDR2 SNEGSKA (reference sequence). The CDR3 has 14 residues. J lost 5 bases, V lost 1 base, and 7 bases had no gene match. CDR3 bases: TGCAGTGCTAGAGTGACAGGGCTGGGGACTGAAGCTTTCTTT. This codes for CSARVTGLGTEAFF.

The chain links TRBV7-2 to TRBJ2-5; 8 bases agree with TRBD1. The CDR3 covers 17 residues. CDR1 is SGHTA, CDR2 FQGNSA, per germline. The junction had 12 bases not matched to a gene; V was cut back by 5 bases and J by 1 base. CDR3 in amino acids: CASSRLKDRAPQETQYF. CDR3 bases: TGTGCCAGCAGCAGGCTTAAGGACAGGGCTCCCCAAGAGACCCAGTACTTC.

This clonotype was found many times. CDR3 bases: TGCAGTGCTAGTCCGCGGGACAGCACCTTCTATGGCTACACCTTC. Amino acids: CSASPRDSTFYGYTF. The chain recombines TRBV20-1 with TRBJ1-2, with 7 bases fitting TRBD1. The CDR3 is made up of 15 amino acids. Germline assignment: CDR1 DFQATT and CDR2 SNEGSKA (reference sequence). The ends lost 3 bases at V and 4 bases at J; junction bases unmatched: 11.